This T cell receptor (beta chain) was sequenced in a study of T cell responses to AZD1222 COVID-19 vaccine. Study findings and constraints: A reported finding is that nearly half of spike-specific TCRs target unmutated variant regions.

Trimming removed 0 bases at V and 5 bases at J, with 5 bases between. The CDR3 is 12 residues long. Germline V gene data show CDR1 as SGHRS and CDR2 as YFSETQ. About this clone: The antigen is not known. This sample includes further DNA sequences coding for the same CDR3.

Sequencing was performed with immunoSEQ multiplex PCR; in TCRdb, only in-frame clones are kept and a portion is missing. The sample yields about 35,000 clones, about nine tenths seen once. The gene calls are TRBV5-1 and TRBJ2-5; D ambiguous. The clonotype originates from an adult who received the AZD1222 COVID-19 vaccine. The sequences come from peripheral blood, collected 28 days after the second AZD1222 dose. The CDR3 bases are TGCGCCAGCAGCTTGGCAGGCGAGACCCAGTACTTC. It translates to CASSLAGETQYF.